Below, 24 T cell receptor beta chains from the same sample are listed, as sequenced in a study of cytomegalovirus exposure and HLA in healthy donors. Primers included in the PCR were 60 Vbeta and 13 Jbeta primers. TCRdb keeps only in-frame clones here, not all; method: immunoSEQ multiplex PCR. In the table there are about 160,000 clones, 80% of which are singletons. Sequencing was done on a sample of PBMCs. The receptors were gathered from a woman between 50 and 59 years old in good health and CMV-seronegative.

The chain couples TRBV19 to TRBJ1-5; the match to TRBD1 covers 10 bases. The germline gives CDR1 LNHDA, CDR2 SQIVND (reference sequence). V was clipped by 2 bases and J by 1 base; unmatched bases: 8. The CDR3 is 18 amino acids. The CDR3 DNA follows: TGTGCCAGTAGTATAACGGGACAGGGGATGAGGAGCAATCAGCCCCAGCATTTT. Residues: CASSITGQGMRSNQPQHF.

V is TRBV19 and J is TRBJ2-7, with 11 bases lining up with TRBD2. CDR3 size: 16 residues. Germline CDR1 and CDR2: LNHDA and SQIVND (reference sequence). Unmatched junction bases numbered 4, after V lost 3 bases and J lost 0 bases. CDR3 bases: TGTGCCAGTAGTATCCTAGCGGGGGGACCCTCCTACGAGCAGTACTTC. Protein sequence: CASSILAGGPSYEQYF.

This clone was recorded once. This same CDR3 is encoded by further DNA sequences in the sample. V gene TRBV7-2 combines with J gene TRBJ2-5, with D hard to call. The CDR3 loop spans 13 amino acids. Per germline, CDR1 SGHTA and CDR2 FQGNSA. Trimming removed 1 base at V and 5 bases at J, with 8 bases between. The CDR3 sequence is CASSLGVIETQYF. CDR3 nucleotides: TGTGCCAGCAGCTTAGGAGTTATTGAGACCCAGTACTTC. Full variable domain (outside the CDR3, taken from reference TRBV7-2 and TRBJ2-5): GAGVSQSPSNKVTEKGKDVELRCDPISGHTALYWYRQSLGQGLEFLIYFQGNSAPDKSGLPSDRFSAERTGGSVSTLTIQRTQQEDSAVYLCASSLGVIETQYFGPGTRLLVL.

The CDR3 protein is CASSLKRGGPETQYF. CDR3 bases: TGTGCCAGCAGTTTAAAGCGGGGGGGCCCAGAGACCCAGTACTTC. The chain couples TRBV28 to TRBJ2-5, with 10 nucleotides matching TRBD2. CDR3 length: 15 residues. With 2 bases clipped from V and 4 bases from J, the junction kept 4 bases outside the gene matches. Germline V gives CDR1 MDHEN, CDR2 SYDVKM.

The chain links TRBV27 to TRBJ2-7, with D perhaps TRBD2 (6 bases). Germline CDR1 MNHEY, CDR2 SMNVEV (reference sequence). Trimming took 3 bases from V and 2 from J, leaving 11 bases between them. The CDR3 contains 14 residues. CDR3 residues: CASSLDYPTYEQYF. The DNA for the CDR3 is TGTGCCAGCAGTTTGGACTATCCGACCTACGAGCAGTACTTC.

The J gene is TRBJ1-3, the V gene TRBV4-3; TRBD1 is a possible D gene (5 bases). Germline CDR1 reads LGHNA; CDR2 reads YSLEER. Trimming stripped 6 bases from V and 0 bases from J, with 15 bases between. The CDR3 length is 16 residues. CDR3 sequence reads: CASSGSGLISGNTIYF. DNA of the CDR3: TGCGCCAGCAGTGGATCGGGACTGATCTCTGGAAACACCATATATTTT.

The V call is TRBV27, the J call TRBJ1-1, with TRBD1 matching over 8 bases. Unmatched junction bases numbered 9, after V lost 4 bases and J lost 8 bases. This CDR3 is 14 amino acids long. Germline V gene sequence: CDR1 MNHEY, CDR2 SMNVEV (reference sequence). DNA for the CDR3: TGTGCCAGCAGTTCACCACCCGGACAGGGCGAAGCTTTCTTT. Translated, it gives CASSSPPGQGEAFF.

The chain combines TRBV5-6 with TRBJ2-7, with TRBD1 matching 7 bases. V was clipped by 0 bases and J by 3 bases; unmatched bases: 9. Germline-derived CDR1 and CDR2 are SGHDT and YYEEEE. This CDR3 comprises 16 residues. DNA for the CDR3: TGTGCCAGCAGCTTGGCCCTGGGACAGTCTTACTACGAGCAGTACTTC. This sequence encodes CASSLALGQSYYEQYF.

The chain employs TRBV9 and TRBJ1-1; D call uncertain. The V and J ends lost 3 bases and 10 bases respectively, with 16 bases between them. This CDR3 contains 13 residues. CDR1 and CDR2 (germline): SGDLS, YYNGEE. CDR3 coding DNA: TGTGCCAGCAGCGGCCACATTGGGGAGAGAGCTTTCTTT. It yields the protein CASSGHIGERAFF.

In the case of this clone: Germline and junction disagree at one end, which may indicate a read error. The chain is built from TRBV10-3 and TRBJ1-4, with TRBD1 identical over 8 bases. This CDR3 is 15 amino acids long. Germline V gene data show CDR1 as ENHRY and CDR2 as SYGVKD. The CDR3 is CAISESRTGNEKLLF. CDR3 coding DNA: TGTGCCATCAGTGAGTCGAGGACAGGGAATGAAAAACTGCTTTTT.

This chain links TRBV11-2 with TRBJ2-1; D gene unclear. Germline V gene sequence: CDR1 SGHAT, CDR2 FQNNGV. V lost 1 base to trimming and J lost 0 bases, with 13 bases between them. The CDR3 covers 17 residues. The CDR3 protein is CASSLGGAMSSYNEQFF. The CDR3 DNA is TGTGCCAGCAGCTTAGGTGGAGCGATGAGCTCCTACAATGAGCAGTTCTTC.

The rearrangement links TRBV10-1 to TRBJ2-1; 8 positions agree with TRBD2. The V and J ends lost 0 bases and 6 bases, in that order; junction bases with no gene match: 7. CDR3 size: 16 residues. Germline values: CDR1 WNHNN, CDR2 SYGVQD (reference sequence). Here the CDR3 reads CASSESKAGALNEQFF. DNA for the CDR3: TGCGCCAGCAGTGAGTCGAAAGCGGGGGCTCTCAATGAGCAGTTCTTC.

The chain is built from TRBV7-6 and TRBJ1-1; a weak D match, TRBD1 (6 bases). The CDR3 is 15 residues long. The V gene's germline CDR1 is SGHVS and CDR2 FNYEAQ. Trimming stripped 3 bases from V and 3 bases from J, with 14 bases between. In DNA, the CDR3 is TGTGCCAGCAGCTTCGGGGGGGGCAGGGACACTGAAGCTTTCTTT. It codes for CASSFGGGRDTEAFF.

This clone has only one observation. J is TRBJ1-2 and V is TRBV5-6, with TRBD1 as a possible D gene (5 bases). With 0 bases removed from V and 7 bases from J, the gap between germline ends came to 13 bases. Germline CDR1 SGHDT, CDR2 YYEEEE. The CDR3 covers 14 residues. CDR3 region: CASSLGEGYGGYTF. The CDR3, as DNA: TGTGCCAGCAGCTTGGGGGAGGGGTACGGTGGCTACACCTTC.

The gene calls are TRBV19 and TRBJ2-7, with 7 bases matching TRBD2. The germline CDR1 and CDR2 sequences are LNHDA and SQIVND (reference sequence). The V and J ends lost 10 bases and 3 bases, in that order; junction bases with no gene match: 3. The CDR3 has 11 amino acids. CDR3 nucleotides: TGTGCCACTAGCGGACACTACGAGCAGTACTTC. It is translated as CATSGHYEQYF.

This CDR3 is CASSLGGGRLNTEAFF. The CDR3 nucleotides are TGTGCCAGCAGTTTAGGGGGGGGACGGCTGAACACTGAAGCTTTCTTT. The chain uses TRBV28 and TRBJ1-1; D might be TRBD1 (5 bases). V was pared by 2 bases and J by 0 bases, with 13 bases between. This CDR3 comprises 16 residues. Germline CDR1 MDHEN, CDR2 SYDVKM.

This sequence joins TRBV19 and TRBJ1-5, with 7 bases aligning to TRBD1. Germline CDR1 reads LNHDA; CDR2 reads SQIVND (reference sequence). This CDR3 is 13 amino acids long. Trimming cost V 3 bases and J 7 bases; bases outside gene matches: 3. The CDR3 nucleotides read TGTGCCAGTAGTATTCAGGGGGGACAGCCCCAGCATTTT. This encodes CASSIQGGQPQHF.

The chain combines TRBV7-3 with TRBJ2-1; D is possibly TRBD1 (6 bases). The CDR3 spans 14 residues. V shed 2 bases and J shed 5 bases, with 10 bases lying between them. Per the germline V gene, CDR1 is SGHTA and CDR2 is FQGTGA. CDR3 coding DNA: TGTGCCAGCAGCTTAGACAGGACCAACAATGAGCAGTTCTTC. Translating gives CASSLDRTNNEQFF.

The chain employs TRBV29-1 and TRBJ1-1, with D possibly matching TRBD1 (5 bases). The germline gives CDR1 SQVTM, CDR2 ANQGSEA. V was shortened by 7 bases and J by 6 bases, with 9 bases between the two germline ends. The CDR3 runs to 10 residues. DNA of the CDR3: TGCAGCGCCCTAGGGGCTGAAGCTTTCTTT. Amino acids: CSALGAEAFF. Full variable domain (rest looked up from reference TRBV29-1 and TRBJ1-1): SAVISQKPSRDICQRGTSLTIQCQVDSQVTMMFWYRQQPGQSLTLIATANQGSEATYESGFVIDKFPISRPNLTFSTLTVSNMSPEDSSIYLCSALGAEAFFGQGTRLTVV.

CDR3 in amino acids: CASTQYTGMNTEAFF. CDR3 DNA: TGTGCCAGCACCCAATACACCGGGATGAACACTGAAGCTTTCTTT. The rearrangement links TRBV6-6 to TRBJ1-1; no reliable D call. Germline CDR1 reads MNHNY; CDR2 reads SVGAGI (reference sequence). The CDR3 is 15 residues long. Trimming removed 7 bases from V and 0 bases from J, with 15 bases in between.

The V call is TRBV7-8, the J call TRBJ1-4; 9 bases map to TRBD1. V lost 5 bases and J lost 10; bases outside the gene matches: 8. CDR1 and CDR2 (germline): SGHVS, FQNEAQ. The CDR3 has 14 residues. CDR3 DNA sequence: TGTGCCAGCAGCAACCGGGACAGGGAACGAAAACTGTTTTTT. Protein: CASSNRDRERKLFF.

In this sample, this clone turned up a few times. The chain has TRBV5-1 and TRBJ1-4, with TRBD1 matching 7 bases. V shed 5 bases, J shed 8 bases, and the junction held 3 bases outside the gene matches. The CDR3 is 12 amino acids. From germline, CDR1 is SGHRS and CDR2 YFSETQ. Here the CDR3 DNA reads TGCGCCAGCAGGCAGGGGGAGGAAAAACTGTTTTTT. It yields the protein CASRQGEEKLFF.

This chain connects TRBV7-2 to TRBJ1-1; 7 bases line up with TRBD1. The CDR3 sequence is 14 residues long. Per the germline V gene, CDR1 is SGHTA and CDR2 is FQGNSA. Trimming cost V 5 bases and J 7 bases; bases outside gene matches: 10. CDR3 protein: CASSVVTGEVEAFF. The CDR3 region has the DNA TGTGCCAGCAGCGTCGTCACAGGGGAGGTTGAAGCTTTCTTT.

The V and J genes are TRBV19 and TRBJ2-2; 9 positions match TRBD1. Germline V gene sequence: CDR1 LNHDA, CDR2 SQIVND (reference sequence). V gave up 6 bases and J gave up 5 bases; unmatched junction bases: 7. The CDR3 has 15 residues. In DNA, the CDR3 is TGTGCCAGTAGGAAGGGACAGGGAGGAACCGGGGAGCTGTTTTTT. Translating gives CASRKGQGGTGELFF.